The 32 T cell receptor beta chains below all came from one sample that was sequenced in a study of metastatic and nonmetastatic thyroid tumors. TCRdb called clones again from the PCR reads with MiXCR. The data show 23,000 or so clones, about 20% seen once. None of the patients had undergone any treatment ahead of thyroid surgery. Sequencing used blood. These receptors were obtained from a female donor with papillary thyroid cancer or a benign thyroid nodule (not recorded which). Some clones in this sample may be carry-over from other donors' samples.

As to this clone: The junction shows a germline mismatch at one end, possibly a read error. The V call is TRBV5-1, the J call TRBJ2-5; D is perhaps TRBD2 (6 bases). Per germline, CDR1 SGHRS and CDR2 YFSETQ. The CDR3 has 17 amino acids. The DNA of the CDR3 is TGCGCCAGCAGCATAAACCCCCGGGGGTCAGTGGGAGAGACCAAGTACTTC. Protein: CASSINPRGSVGETKYF.

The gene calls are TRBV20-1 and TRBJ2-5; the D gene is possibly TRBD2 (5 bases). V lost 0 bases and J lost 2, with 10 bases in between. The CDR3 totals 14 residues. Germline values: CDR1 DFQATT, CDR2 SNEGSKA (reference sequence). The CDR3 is CSARDMWTQETQYF. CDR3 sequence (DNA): TGCAGTGCTAGAGATATGTGGACTCAAGAGACCCAGTACTTC.

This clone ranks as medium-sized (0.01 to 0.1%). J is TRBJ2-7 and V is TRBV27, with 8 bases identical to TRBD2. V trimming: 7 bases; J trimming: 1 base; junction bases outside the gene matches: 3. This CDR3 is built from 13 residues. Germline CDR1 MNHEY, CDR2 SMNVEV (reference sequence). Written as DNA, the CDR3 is TGTGCCAGCAAGGCTAGCGGGTCCTACGAGCAGTACTTC. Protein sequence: CASKASGSYEQYF.

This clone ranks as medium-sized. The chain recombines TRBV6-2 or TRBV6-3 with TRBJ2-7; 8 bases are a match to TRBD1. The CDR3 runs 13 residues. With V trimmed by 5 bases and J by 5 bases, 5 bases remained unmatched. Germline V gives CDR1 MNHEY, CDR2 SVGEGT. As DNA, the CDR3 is TGTGCCAGCAGTCTGGACAGGGTCAACGAGCAGTACTTC. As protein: CASSLDRVNEQYF.

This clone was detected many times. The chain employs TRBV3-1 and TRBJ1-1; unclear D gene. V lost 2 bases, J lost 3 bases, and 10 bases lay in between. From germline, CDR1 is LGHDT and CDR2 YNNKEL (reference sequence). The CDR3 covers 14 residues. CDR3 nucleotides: TGTGCCAGCAGCCAACGAATGGGGTACACTGAAGCTTTCTTT. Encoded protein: CASSQRMGYTEAFF.

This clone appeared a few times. DNA for the CDR3: TGTGCCAGCAGCGTAGGGCCCGGTGGGGGATCTTTCTTT. Its protein is CASSVGPGGGSFF. V is TRBV9 and J is TRBJ1-1, with a weak D call TRBD1 (5 bases). CDR3 length: 13 residues. Trimming left V 0 bases short and J 12 bases short, with 15 bases between. CDR1 and CDR2 (germline): SGDLS, YYNGEE.

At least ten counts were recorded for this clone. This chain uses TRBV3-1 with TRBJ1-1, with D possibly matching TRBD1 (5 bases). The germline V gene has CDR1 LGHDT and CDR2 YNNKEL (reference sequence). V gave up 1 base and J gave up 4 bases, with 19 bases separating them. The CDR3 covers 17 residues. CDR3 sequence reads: CASSQGFGGSYGTEAFF. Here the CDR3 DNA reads TGTGCCAGCAGCCAAGGGTTTGGGGGGAGCTATGGCACTGAAGCTTTCTTT.

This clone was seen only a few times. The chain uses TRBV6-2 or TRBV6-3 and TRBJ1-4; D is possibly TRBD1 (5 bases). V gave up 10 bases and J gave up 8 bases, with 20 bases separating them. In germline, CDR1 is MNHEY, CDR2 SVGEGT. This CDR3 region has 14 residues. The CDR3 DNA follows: TGTGCCACCGGACGTGGGGGTCGGCGAGAAAAACTGTTTTTT. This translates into CATGRGGRREKLFF.

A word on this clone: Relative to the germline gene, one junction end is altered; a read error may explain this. CDR3 region: CANSHGGGPSETQCF. For the CDR3, the DNA is TGCGCCAACAGCCACGGGGGAGGGCCGTCAGAGACCCAGTGCTTC. The V call is TRBV4-3, the J call TRBJ2-5, with 7 bases identical to TRBD2. CDR1 LGHNA and CDR2 YSLEER come from the germline V gene. This CDR3 is built from 15 residues.

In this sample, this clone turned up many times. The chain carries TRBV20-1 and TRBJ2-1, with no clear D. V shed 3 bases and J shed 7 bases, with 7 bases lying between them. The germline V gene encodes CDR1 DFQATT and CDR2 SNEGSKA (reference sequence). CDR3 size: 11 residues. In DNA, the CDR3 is TGCAGTGCTAGCTATCGGAATGAGCAGTTCTTC. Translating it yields CSASYRNEQFF.

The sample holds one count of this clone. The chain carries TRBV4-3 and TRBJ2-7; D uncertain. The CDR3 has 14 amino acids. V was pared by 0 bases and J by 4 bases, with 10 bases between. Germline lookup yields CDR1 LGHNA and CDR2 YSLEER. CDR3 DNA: TGCGCCAGCAGCCAAGATCGAGGACCTTACGAGCAGTACTTC. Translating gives CASSQDRGPYEQYF.

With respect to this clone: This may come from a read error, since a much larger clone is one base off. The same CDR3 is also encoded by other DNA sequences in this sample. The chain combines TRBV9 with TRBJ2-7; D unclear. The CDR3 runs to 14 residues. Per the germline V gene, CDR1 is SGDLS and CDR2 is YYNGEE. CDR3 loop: CASSAGAVSYEQYF. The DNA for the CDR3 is TGTGCCAGCAGCGCCGGAGCAGTTTCATACGAGCAGTACTTT.

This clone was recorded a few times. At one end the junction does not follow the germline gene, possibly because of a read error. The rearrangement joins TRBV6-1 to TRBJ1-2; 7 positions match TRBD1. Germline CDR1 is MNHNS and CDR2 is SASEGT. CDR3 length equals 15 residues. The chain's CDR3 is CASSEAVGGGYCYTF. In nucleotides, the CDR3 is TGTGCCAGCAGTGAAGCGGTTGGAGGGGGCTATTGCTACACCTTC.

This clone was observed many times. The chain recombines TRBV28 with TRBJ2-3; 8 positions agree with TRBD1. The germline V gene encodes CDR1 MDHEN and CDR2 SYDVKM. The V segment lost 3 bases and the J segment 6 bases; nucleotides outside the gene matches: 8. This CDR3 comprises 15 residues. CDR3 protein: CASSFSGGAGDTQYF. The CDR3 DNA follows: TGTGCCAGCAGTTTTTCAGGGGGCGCGGGTGATACGCAGTATTTT.

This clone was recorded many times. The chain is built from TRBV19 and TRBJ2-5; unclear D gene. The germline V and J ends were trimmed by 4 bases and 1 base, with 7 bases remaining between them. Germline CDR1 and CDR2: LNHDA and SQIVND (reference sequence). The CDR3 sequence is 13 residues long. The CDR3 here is CASSNIIQETQYF. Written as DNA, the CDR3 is TGTGCCAGTAGTAACATCATCCAAGAGACCCAGTACTTC.

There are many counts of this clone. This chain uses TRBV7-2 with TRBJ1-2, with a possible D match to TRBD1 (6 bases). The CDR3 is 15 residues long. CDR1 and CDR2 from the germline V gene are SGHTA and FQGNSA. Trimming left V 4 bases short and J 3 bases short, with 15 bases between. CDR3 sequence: CASSSTGMEDYGYTF. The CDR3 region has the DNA TGTGCCAGCAGCTCAACAGGGATGGAAGACTATGGCTACACCTTC.

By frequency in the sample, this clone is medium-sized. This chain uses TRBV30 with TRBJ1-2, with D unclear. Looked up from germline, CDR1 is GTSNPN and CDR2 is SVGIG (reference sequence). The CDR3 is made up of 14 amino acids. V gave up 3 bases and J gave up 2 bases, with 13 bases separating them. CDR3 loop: CAWSLGSKNYGYTF. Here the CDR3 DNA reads TGTGCCTGGAGCCTAGGGTCCAAAAACTATGGCTACACCTTC.

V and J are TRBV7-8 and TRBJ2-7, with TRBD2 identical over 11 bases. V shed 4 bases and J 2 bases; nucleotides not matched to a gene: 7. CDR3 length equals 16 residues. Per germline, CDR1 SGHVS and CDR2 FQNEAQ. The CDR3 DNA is TGTGCCAGCAGCTCAGGCGGGACTAGCGGTGCCTACGAGCAGTACTTC. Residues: CASSSGGTSGAYEQYF.

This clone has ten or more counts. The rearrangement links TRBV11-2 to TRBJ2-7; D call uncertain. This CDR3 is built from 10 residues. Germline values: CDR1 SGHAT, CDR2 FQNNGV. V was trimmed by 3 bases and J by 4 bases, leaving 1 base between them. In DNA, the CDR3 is TGTGCCAGCAGCTTTTACGAGCAGTACTTC. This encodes CASSFYEQYF.

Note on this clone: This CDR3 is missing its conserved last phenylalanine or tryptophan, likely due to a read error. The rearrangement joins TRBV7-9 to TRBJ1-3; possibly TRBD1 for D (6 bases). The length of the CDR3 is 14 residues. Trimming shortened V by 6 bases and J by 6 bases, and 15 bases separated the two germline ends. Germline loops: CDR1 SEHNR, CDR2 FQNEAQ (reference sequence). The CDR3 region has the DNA TGTGCCAGCAGACCACAGGGTAGTGTAAACACCATATATTTG. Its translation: CASRPQGSVNTIYL.

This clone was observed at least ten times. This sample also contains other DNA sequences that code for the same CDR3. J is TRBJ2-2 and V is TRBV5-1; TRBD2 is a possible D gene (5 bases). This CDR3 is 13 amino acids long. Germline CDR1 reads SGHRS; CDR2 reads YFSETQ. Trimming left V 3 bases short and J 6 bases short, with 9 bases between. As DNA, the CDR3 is TGCGCCAGCAGCTCCCCCGGGGCCGGGGAGCTGTTTTTT. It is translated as CASSSPGAGELFF. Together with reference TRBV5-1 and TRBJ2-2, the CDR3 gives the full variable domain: KAGVTQTPRYLIKTRGQQVTLSCSPISGHRSVSWYQQTPGQGLQFLFEYFSETQRNKGNFPGRFSGRQFSNSRSEMNVSTLELGDSALYLCASSSPGAGELFFGEGSRLTVL.

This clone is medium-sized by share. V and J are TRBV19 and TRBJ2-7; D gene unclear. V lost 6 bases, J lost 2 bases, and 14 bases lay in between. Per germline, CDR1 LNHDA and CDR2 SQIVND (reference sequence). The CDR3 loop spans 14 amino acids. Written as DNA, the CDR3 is TGTGCCAGTAGCCCCGGCGGATCCGCCTACGAGCAGTACTTC. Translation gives CASSPGGSAYEQYF.

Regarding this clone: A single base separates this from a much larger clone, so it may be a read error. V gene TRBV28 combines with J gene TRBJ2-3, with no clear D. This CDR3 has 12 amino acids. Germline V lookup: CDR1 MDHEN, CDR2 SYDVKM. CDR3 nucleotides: TGTGCCGGCAGTATACCAACAGATACGCAGTATTTT. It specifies CAGSIPTDTQYF.

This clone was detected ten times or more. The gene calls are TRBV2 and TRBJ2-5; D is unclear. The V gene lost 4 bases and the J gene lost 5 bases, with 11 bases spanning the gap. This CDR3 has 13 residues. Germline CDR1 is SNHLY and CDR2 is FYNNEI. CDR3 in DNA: TGTGCCAGCAGTGGGTACACCGGGGAGACCCAGTACTTC. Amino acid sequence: CASSGYTGETQYF.

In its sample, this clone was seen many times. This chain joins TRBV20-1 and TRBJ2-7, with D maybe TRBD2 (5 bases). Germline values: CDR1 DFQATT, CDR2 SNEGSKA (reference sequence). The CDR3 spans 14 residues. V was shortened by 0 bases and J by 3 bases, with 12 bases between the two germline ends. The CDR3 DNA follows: TGCAGTGCTAGAGACCCGACGGCGGGCTACGAGCAGTACTTC. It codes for CSARDPTAGYEQYF.

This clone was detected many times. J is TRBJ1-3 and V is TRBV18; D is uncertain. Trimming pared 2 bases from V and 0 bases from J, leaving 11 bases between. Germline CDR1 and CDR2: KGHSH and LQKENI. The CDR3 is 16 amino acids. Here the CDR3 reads CASSPIPLISGNTIYF. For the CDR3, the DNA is TGTGCCAGCTCACCAATTCCCCTGATCTCTGGAAACACCATATATTTT.

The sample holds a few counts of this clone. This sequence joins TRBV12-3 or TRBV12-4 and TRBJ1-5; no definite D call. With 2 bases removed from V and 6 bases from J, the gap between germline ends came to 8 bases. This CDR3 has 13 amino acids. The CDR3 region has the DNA TGTGCCAGCAGTTTATCCCAAACTCAGCCCCAGCATTTT. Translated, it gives CASSLSQTQPQHF.

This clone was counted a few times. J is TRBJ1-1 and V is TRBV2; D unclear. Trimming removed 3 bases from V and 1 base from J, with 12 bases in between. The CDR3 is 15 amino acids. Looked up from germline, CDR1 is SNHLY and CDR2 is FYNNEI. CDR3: CASSEVRKGNTEAFF. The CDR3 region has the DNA TGTGCCAGCAGTGAGGTCAGGAAAGGGAACACTGAAGCTTTCTTT.

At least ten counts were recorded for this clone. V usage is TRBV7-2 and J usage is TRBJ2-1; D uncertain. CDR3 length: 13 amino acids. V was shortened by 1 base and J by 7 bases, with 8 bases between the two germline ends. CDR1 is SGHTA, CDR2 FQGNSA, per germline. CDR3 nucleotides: TGTGCCAGCAGCTTAGAGGTAGTTAATGAGCAGTTCTTC. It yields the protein CASSLEVVNEQFF.

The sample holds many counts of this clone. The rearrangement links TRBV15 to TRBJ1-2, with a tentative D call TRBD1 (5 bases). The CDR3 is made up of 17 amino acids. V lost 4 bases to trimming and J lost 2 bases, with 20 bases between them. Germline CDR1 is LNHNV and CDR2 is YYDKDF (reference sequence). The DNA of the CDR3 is TGTGCCACCAGCAAGTCTCCACACCTAAGGGACAACTATGGCTACACCTTC. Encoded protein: CATSKSPHLRDNYGYTF. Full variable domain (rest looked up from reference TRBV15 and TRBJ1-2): DAMVIQNPRYQVTQFGKPVTLSCSQTLNHNVMYWYQQKSSQAPKLLFHYYDKDFNNEADTPDNFQSRRPNTSFCFLDIRSPGLGDTAMYLCATSKSPHLRDNYGYTFGSGTRLTVV.

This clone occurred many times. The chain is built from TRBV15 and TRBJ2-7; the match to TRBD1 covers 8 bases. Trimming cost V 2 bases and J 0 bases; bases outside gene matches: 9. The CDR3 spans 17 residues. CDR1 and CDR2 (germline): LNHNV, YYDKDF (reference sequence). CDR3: CATSRLQGTGNSYEQYF. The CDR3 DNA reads TGTGCCACCAGCAGACTCCAAGGGACAGGAAACTCCTACGAGCAGTACTTC. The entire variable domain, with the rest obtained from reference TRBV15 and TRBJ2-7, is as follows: DAMVIQNPRYQVTQFGKPVTLSCSQTLNHNVMYWYQQKSSQAPKLLFHYYDKDFNNEADTPDNFQSRRPNTSFCFLDIRSPGLGDTAMYLCATSRLQGTGNSYEQYFGPGTRLTVT.

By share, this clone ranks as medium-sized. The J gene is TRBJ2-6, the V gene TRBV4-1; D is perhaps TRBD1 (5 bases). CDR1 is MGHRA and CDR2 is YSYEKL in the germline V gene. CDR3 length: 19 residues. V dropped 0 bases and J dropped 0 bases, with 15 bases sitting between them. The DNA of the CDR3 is TGCGCCAGCAGCCAAGAAGGCCAGGGAATACTCTCTGGGGCCAACGTCCTGACTTTC. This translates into CASSQEGQGILSGANVLTF.